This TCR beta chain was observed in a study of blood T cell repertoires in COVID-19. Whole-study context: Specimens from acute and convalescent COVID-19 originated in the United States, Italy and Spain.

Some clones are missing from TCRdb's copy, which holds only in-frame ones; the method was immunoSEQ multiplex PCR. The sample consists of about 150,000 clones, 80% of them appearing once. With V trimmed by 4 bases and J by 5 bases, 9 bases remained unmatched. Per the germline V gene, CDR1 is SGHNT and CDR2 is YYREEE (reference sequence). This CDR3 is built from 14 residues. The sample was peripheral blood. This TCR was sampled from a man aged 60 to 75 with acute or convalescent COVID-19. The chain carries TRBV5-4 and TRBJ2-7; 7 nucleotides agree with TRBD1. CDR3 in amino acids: CASSEGQFVHEQYF. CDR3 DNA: TGTGCCAGCAGCGAGGGACAGTTTGTCCACGAGCAGTACTTC.